This T cell receptor beta chain originates from a study of neurological immune-mediated disorders. This CDR3 has 14 amino acids. Germline assignment: CDR1 KGHSH and CDR2 LQKENI. V shed 5 bases and J shed 1 base, with 12 bases lying between them. TCRdb re-called the 5' RACE reads with MiXCR, one entry per CDR3 protein. The table has tens of thousands of distinct CDR3 sequences, roughly 6.3% seen once; the top ten hold 4.8%. This TCR was recovered from a woman in her thirties or forties in good health. This chain connects TRBV18 to TRBJ2-7; D uncertain. The source material was PBMCs. The CDR3 DNA reads TGTGCCAGCTCATTCACGGATGGTTCCTACGAGCAGTACTTC. It yields the protein CASSFTDGSYEQYF.